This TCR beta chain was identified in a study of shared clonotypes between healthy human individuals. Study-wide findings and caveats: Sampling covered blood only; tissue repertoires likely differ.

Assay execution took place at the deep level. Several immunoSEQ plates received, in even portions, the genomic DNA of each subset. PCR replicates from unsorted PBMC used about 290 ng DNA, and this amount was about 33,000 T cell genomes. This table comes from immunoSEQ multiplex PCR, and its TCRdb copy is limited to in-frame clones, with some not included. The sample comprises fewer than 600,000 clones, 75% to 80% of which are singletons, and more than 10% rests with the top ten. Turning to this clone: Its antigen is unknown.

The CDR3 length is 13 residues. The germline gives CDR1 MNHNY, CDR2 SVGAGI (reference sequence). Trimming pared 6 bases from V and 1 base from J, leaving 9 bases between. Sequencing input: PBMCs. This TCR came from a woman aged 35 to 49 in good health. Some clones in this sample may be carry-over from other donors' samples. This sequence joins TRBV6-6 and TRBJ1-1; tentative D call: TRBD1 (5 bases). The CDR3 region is CASSWGQNTEAFF. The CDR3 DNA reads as TGTGCCAGCAGCTGGGGCCAGAACACTGAAGCTTTCTTT.